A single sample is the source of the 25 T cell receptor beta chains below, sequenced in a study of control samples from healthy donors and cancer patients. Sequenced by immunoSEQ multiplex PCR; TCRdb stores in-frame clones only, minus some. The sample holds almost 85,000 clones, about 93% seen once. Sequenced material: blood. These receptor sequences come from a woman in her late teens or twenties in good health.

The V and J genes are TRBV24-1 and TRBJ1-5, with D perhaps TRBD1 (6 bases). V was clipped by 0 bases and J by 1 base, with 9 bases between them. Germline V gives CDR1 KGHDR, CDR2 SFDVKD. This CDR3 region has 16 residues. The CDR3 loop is CATSDLWGASNQPQHF. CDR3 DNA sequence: TGTGCCACCAGTGATTTGTGGGGGGCGAGCAATCAGCCCCAGCATTTT.

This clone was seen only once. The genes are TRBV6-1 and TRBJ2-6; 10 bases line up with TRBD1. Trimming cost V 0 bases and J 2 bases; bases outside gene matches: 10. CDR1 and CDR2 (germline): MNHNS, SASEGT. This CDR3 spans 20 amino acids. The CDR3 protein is CASSEARRGQGPTGANVLTF. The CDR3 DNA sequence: TGTGCCAGCAGTGAAGCGAGGAGGGGACAGGGGCCCACTGGGGCCAACGTCCTGACTTTC.

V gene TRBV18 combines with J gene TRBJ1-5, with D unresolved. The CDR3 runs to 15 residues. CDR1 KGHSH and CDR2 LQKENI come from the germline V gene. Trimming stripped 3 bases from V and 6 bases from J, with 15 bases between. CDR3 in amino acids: CASSPDGPRVQPQHF. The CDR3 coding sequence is TGTGCCAGCTCACCGGACGGCCCGCGGGTTCAGCCCCAGCATTTT.

CDR3 in amino acids: CASSLGPQGRVHGEKLFF. The CDR3, as DNA: TGTGCCAGCAGCTTGGGTCCCCAGGGACGGGTCCACGGGGAAAAACTGTTTTTT. This sequence joins TRBV5-6 and TRBJ1-4; D perhaps matches TRBD1 (5 bases). There are 18 residues in the CDR3. Looked up from germline, CDR1 is SGHDT and CDR2 is YYEEEE. V shed 0 bases and J shed 8 bases, with 23 bases lying between them.

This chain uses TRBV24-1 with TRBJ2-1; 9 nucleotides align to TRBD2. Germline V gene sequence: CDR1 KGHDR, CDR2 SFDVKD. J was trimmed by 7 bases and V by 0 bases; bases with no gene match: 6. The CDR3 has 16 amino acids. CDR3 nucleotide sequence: TGTGCCACCAGTGATTTGGGGCGGGGGGGCGTGAATGAGCAGTTCTTC. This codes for CATSDLGRGGVNEQFF.

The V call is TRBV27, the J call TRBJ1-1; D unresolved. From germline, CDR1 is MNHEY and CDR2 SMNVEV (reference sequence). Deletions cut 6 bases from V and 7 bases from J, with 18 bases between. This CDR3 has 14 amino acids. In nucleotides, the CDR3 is TGTGCCAGCAGCCAATGGAGTTCAGCTCGTGAAGCTTTCTTT. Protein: CASSQWSSAREAFF.

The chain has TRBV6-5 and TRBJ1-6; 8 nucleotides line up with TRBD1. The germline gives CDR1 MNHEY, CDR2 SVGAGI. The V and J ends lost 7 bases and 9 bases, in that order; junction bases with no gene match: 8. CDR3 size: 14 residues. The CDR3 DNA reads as TGTGCCAGCATCCAGGGGGCATTGGGTTCACCCCTCCACTTT. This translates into CASIQGALGSPLHF.

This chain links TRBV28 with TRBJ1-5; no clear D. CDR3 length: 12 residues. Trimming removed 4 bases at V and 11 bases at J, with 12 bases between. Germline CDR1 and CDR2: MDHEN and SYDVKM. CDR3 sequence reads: CASSSAGVTQHF. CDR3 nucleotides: TGTGCCAGCAGTTCGGCGGGTGTGACCCAGCATTTT.

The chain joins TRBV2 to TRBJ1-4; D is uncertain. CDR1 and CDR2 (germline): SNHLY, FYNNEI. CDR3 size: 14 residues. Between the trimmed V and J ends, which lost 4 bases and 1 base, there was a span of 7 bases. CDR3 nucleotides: TGTGCCAGCAGTGGAGGAGTAACTAATGAAAAACTGTTTTTT. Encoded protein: CASSGGVTNEKLFF.

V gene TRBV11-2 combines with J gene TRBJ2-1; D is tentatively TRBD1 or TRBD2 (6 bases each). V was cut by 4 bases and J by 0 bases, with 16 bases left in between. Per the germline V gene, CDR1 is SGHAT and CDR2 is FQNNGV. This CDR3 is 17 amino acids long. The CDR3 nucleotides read TGTGCCAGCAGCTCGGGGGCAGGGGAGAGCTCCTACAATGAGCAGTTCTTC. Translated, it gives CASSSGAGESSYNEQFF.

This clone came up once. The CDR3 here is CASSLLEGTEEPQHF. Written as DNA, the CDR3 is TGTGCCAGCAGCTTGCTGGAGGGGACAGAGGAGCCCCAGCATTTT. This chain uses TRBV5-6 with TRBJ1-5, with 7 bases matching TRBD1. The CDR3 spans 15 residues. V lost 1 base and J lost 8; bases outside the gene matches: 9. The germline CDR1 and CDR2 sequences are SGHDT and YYEEEE.

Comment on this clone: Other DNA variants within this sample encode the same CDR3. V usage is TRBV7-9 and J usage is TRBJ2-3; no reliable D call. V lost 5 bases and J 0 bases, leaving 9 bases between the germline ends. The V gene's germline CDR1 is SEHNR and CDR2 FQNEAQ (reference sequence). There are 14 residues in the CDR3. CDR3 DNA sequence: TGTGCCAGCAGCCCGACTCCTAGCACAGATACGCAGTATTTT. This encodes CASSPTPSTDTQYF.

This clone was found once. The CDR3: CASAGGADYGYTF. In DNA form, the CDR3 reads TGTGCCAGCGCCGGCGGGGCCGATTATGGCTACACCTTC. The rearrangement joins TRBV28 to TRBJ1-2; weak D call: TRBD1 (5 bases). This CDR3 region has 13 residues. The ends were cut back, 8 bases at V and 5 bases at J, with 15 bases in the middle. CDR1 MDHEN and CDR2 SYDVKM come from the germline V gene.

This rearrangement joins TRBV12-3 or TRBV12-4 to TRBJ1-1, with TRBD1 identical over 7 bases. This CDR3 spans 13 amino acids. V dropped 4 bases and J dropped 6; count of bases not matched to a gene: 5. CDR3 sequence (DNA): TGTGCCAGCAGTTCAGGGGGGGTCTCTGAAGCTTTCTTT. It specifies CASSSGGVSEAFF.

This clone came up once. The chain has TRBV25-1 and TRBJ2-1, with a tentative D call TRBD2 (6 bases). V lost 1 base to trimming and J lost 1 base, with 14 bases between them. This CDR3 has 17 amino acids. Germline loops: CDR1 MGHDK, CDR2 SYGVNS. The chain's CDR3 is CASSESSGRTSYNEQFF. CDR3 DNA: TGTGCCAGCAGTGAATCGAGCGGGCGAACGTCCTACAATGAGCAGTTCTTC.

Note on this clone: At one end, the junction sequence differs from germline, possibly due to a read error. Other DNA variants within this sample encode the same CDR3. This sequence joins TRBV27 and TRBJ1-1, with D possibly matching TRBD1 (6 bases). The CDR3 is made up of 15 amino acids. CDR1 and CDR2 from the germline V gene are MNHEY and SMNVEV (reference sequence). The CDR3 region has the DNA TGTGCCAGCAGGTACCTGGACAGAGTCAACACTGAAGCTTTCTTC. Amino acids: CASRYLDRVNTEAFF.

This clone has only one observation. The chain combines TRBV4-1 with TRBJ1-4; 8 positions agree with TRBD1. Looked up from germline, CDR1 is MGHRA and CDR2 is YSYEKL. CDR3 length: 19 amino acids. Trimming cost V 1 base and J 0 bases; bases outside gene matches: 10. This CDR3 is CASSQVGGTGLATNEKLFF. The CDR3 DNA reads TGCGCCAGCAGCCAAGTCGGCGGGACAGGACTGGCAACTAATGAAAAACTGTTTTTT.

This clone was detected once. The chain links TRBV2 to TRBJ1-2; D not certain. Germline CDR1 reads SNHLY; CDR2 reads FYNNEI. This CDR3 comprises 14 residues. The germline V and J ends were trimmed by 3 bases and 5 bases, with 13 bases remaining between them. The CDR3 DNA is TGTGCCAGCAGTGATGTGGTCCTTTCTTATGGCTACACCTTC. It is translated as CASSDVVLSYGYTF.

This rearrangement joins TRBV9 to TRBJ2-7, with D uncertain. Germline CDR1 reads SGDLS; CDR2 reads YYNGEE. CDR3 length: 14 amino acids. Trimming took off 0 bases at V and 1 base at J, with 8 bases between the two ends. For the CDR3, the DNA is TGTGCCAGCAGCGTAGCTGGAAGATCCTACGAGCAGTACTTC. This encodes CASSVAGRSYEQYF.

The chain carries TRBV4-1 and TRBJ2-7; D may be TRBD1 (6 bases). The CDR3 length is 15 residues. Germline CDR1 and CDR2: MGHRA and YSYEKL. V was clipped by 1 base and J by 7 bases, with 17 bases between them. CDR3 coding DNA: TGCGCCAGCAGCCAAGTCCAGACAGGTTCCGGGGAGCAGTACTTC. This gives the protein CASSQVQTGSGEQYF.

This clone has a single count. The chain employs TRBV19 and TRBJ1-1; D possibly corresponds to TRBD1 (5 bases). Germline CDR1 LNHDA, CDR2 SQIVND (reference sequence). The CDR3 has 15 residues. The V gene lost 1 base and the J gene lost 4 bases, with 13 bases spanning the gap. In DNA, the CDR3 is TGTGCCAGTAGTATAGGGGAGAAGGGGAGCACTGAAGCTTTCTTT. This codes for CASSIGEKGSTEAFF.

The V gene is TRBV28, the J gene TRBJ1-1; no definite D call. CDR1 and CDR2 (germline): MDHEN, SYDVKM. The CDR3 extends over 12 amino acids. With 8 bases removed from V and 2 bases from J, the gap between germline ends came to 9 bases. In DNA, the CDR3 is TGTGCCAGCCATTATACTAACACTGAAGCTTTCTTT. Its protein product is CASHYTNTEAFF.

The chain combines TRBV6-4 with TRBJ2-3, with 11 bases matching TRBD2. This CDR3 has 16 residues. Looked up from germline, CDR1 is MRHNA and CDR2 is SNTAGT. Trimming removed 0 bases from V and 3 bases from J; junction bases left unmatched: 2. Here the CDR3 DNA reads TGTGCCAGCAGTGACTCGTCTAGCGGGGGGACAGATACGCAGTATTTT. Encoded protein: CASSDSSSGGTDTQYF.

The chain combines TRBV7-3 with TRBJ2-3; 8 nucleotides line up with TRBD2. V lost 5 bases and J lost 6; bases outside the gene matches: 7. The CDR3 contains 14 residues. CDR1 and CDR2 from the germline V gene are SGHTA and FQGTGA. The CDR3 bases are TGTGCCAGCAGCCCAGGACTAGCATGGGATACGCAGTATTTT. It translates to CASSPGLAWDTQYF. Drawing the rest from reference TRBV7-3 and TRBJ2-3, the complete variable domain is GAGVSQTPSNKVTEKGKYVELRCDPISGHTALYWYRQSLGQGPEFLIYFQGTGAADDSGLPNDRFFAVRPEGSVSTLKIQRTERGDSAVYLCASSPGLAWDTQYFGPGTRLTVL.

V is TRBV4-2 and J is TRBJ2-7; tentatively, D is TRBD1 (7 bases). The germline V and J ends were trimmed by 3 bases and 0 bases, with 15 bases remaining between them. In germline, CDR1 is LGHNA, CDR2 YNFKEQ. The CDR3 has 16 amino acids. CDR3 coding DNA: TGTGCCAGCAGCCAGGGATCAGGGGGGCCCTCCTACGAGCAGTACTTC. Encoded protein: CASSQGSGGPSYEQYF.